This T cell receptor (beta chain) was profiled in a study of T cell changes during pregnancy in multiple sclerosis. Method: immunoSEQ multiplex PCR; TCRdb's copy keeps in-frame clones and lacks some. The table lists approximately 100,000 clones, more than 90% of them singletons. CDR1 SEHNR and CDR2 FQNEAQ come from the germline V gene (reference sequence). With 3 bases clipped from V and 8 bases from J, the junction kept 8 bases outside the gene matches. The CDR3 loop spans 16 amino acids. The sequencing used peripheral blood, collected in the second trimester of pregnancy. The receptor comes from a female donor with multiple sclerosis, enrolled in a pregnancy study. The chain joins TRBV7-9 to TRBJ2-1; TRBD2 matches at 12 bases. For the CDR3, the DNA is TGTGCCAGCAGCTTCCGACTAGCGGGAGAAGATTATGAGCAGTTCTTC. The encoded protein is CASSFRLAGEDYEQFF.